This TCR beta chain was recorded in a study of blood T cells in healthy people across ages. Overall study findings and caveats: A greater number of naive CD4+ cells and higher diversity distinguished long-lived donors from aged donors. Older age went with lower TCR beta diversity per million T cells, in a roughly linear way. It was not known whether donors were CMV positive (a possible confounder of expanded clonotype changes).

This CDR3 comprises 15 residues. V was clipped by 4 bases and J by 1 base; unmatched bases: 7. Germline V lookup: CDR1 SGHDT, CDR2 YYEEEE. Each individual donor underwent a draw of ten milliliters of peripheral blood. About this clonotype itself: Its target is not known.

Using a J-beta primer mix together with a sample-barcoded 5' primer, a second PCR was run for roughly 6 to 12 cycles. TCRdb processed the 5' RACE reads anew with MiXCR; each CDR3 protein has one entry. Here the sample spans 600,000 or so distinct CDR3 sequences, about 30% being singletons. This sequence joins TRBV5-6 and TRBJ1-1; 7 nucleotides match TRBD1. The source is a woman of 80 years or more in good health. Material for sequencing was blood. For the CDR3, the DNA is TGTGCCAGCAGCCGGGCCGGGACAGCGAACACTGAAGCTTTCTTT. It is translated as CASSRAGTANTEAFF.